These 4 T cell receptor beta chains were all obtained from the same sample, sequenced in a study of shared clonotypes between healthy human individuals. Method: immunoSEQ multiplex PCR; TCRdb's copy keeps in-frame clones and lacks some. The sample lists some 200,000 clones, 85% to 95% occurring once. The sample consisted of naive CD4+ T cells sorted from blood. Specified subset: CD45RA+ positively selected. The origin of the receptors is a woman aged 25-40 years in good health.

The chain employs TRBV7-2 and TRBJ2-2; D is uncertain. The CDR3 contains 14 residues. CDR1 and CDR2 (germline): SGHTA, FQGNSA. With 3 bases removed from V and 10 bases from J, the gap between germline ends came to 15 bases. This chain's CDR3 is CASSFLAGPVELFF. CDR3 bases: TGTGCCAGCAGCTTTTTGGCCGGGCCGGTGGAGCTGTTTTTT.

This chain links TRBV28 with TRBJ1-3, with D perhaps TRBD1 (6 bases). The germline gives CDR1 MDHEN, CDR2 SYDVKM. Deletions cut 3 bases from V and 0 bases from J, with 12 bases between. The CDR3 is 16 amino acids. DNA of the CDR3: TGTGCCAGCAGTTTCTCCCCGGACAGCTCTGGAAACACCATATATTTT. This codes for CASSFSPDSSGNTIYF.

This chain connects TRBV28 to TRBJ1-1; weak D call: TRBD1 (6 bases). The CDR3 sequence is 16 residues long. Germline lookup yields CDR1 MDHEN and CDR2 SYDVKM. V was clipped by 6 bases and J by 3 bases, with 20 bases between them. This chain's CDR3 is CASSLTNRAVDTEAFF. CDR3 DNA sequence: TGTGCCAGCAGCCTAACCAACAGGGCGGTTGACACTGAAGCTTTCTTT.

This CDR3 reads CASSEKRRTVGVSTDTQYF. Written as DNA, the CDR3 is TGTGCCAGCAGTGAAAAACGCCGGACCGTGGGGGTTAGCACAGATACGCAGTATTTT. The rearrangement joins TRBV2 to TRBJ2-3, with D tentatively TRBD1 or TRBD2 (5 bases each). Germline loops: CDR1 SNHLY, CDR2 FYNNEI. V gave up 2 bases and J gave up 0 bases, with 21 bases separating them. The CDR3 runs to 19 residues. Based on the CDR3 plus reference TRBV2 and TRBJ2-3, the full variable domain is EPEVTQTPSHQVTQMGQEVILRCVPISNHLYFYWYRQILGQKVEFLVSFYNNEISEKSEIFDDQFSVERPDGSNFTLKIRSTKLEDSAMYFCASSEKRRTVGVSTDTQYFGPGTRLTVL.